Listed here are 19 T cell receptor beta chains from one sample, sequenced in a study of blood T cell repertoires in COVID-19. Profiling relied on immunoSEQ multiplex PCR, and the TCRdb table lists in-frame clones only, not all of them. The repertoire holds hundreds of thousands of clones, with around four fifths as singletons. Sequences were obtained from PBMCs or T cells enriched from blood (not recorded which). The origin of the receptors is a woman aged 45-60 years who had been exposed to COVID-19.

This clone was seen more than once but under ten times. The chain recombines TRBV7-3 with TRBJ2-1, with TRBD1 matching 8 bases. CDR3 size: 15 residues. Trimming at V came to 4 bases and at J to 7 bases, leaving 9 bases not matched to a gene. The germline gives CDR1 SGHTA, CDR2 FQGTGA. CDR3 nucleotide sequence: TGTGCCAGCAGCTCGAACAGGGGGTCTGAGAATGAGCAGTTCTTC. Encoded protein: CASSSNRGSENEQFF.

This sequence joins TRBV25-1 and TRBJ2-7, with a tentative D call TRBD2 (7 bases). Trimming shortened V by 3 bases and J by 1 base, and 13 bases separated the two germline ends. Germline V gene sequence: CDR1 MGHDK, CDR2 SYGVNS. The CDR3 is made up of 15 amino acids. This chain's CDR3 is CASSDEGGGSYEQYF. For the CDR3, the DNA is TGTGCCAGCAGTGACGAGGGGGGAGGGTCCTACGAGCAGTACTTC.

The J gene is TRBJ1-5, the V gene TRBV7-2, with D unclear. Deletions cut 3 bases from V and 2 bases from J, with 5 bases between. The CDR3 is made up of 13 amino acids. CDR1 is SGHTA, CDR2 FQGNSA, per germline. The CDR3 nucleotides read TGTGCCAGCAGCTTCGGGGGCAATCAGCCCCAGCATTTT. Residues: CASSFGGNQPQHF.

This chain uses TRBV7-8 with TRBJ2-3, with D possibly called TRBD1 or TRBD2 (5 bases each). The germline V gene encodes CDR1 SGHVS and CDR2 FQNEAQ. This CDR3 region has 15 residues. Trimming took off 5 bases at V and 1 base at J, with 13 bases between the two ends. The CDR3 here is CASSLGESGTDTQYF. DNA for the CDR3: TGTGCCAGCAGCCTAGGGGAGAGCGGCACAGATACGCAGTATTTT.

The chain has TRBV4-2 and TRBJ1-5, with a weak D call TRBD1 (5 bases). Germline CDR1 LGHNA, CDR2 YNFKEQ. CDR3 length: 16 amino acids. V was pared by 0 bases and J by 5 bases, with 14 bases between. CDR3 coding DNA: TGTGCCAGCAGCCAAGAAGGCGTAGGGGTGCATCAGCCCCAGCATTTT. This translates into CASSQEGVGVHQPQHF.

J is TRBJ2-1 and V is TRBV9; a weak D match, TRBD2 (5 bases). The germline CDR1 and CDR2 sequences are SGDLS and YYNGEE. The length of the CDR3 is 14 residues. The ends were cut back, 2 bases at V and 9 bases at J, with 15 bases in the middle. CDR3 sequence (DNA): TGTGCCAGCAGCGTTCTCCCCGGCGAGGGTGAGCAGTTCTTC. It is translated as CASSVLPGEGEQFF.

The chain carries TRBV7-8 and TRBJ2-5, with D possibly matching TRBD2 (6 bases). Germline CDR1 reads SGHVS; CDR2 reads FQNEAQ. This CDR3 spans 14 amino acids. V lost 1 base, J lost 11 bases, and 17 bases lay in between. The CDR3 loop is CASSLGGVGREQYF. Here the CDR3 DNA reads TGTGCCAGCAGCTTAGGAGGAGTAGGTCGGGAGCAGTACTTC.

The chain joins TRBV6-2 or TRBV6-3 to TRBJ2-2; 10 bases are a match to TRBD1. CDR3 length equals 16 residues. The V gene end was trimmed by 4 bases and the J gene end by 5 bases; junction bases not matched to a gene: 7. Germline V lookup: CDR1 MNHEY, CDR2 SVGEGT. The CDR3 spells CASSSGGQGRTGELFF. The CDR3 DNA sequence: TGTGCCAGCAGTTCAGGGGGACAGGGGAGGACCGGGGAGCTGTTTTTT.

The rearrangement uses TRBV21-1 and TRBJ2-7; the DNA was not used to check the table's D call, TRBD2. TRBV21-1 is a pseudogene. The CDR3 has 16 amino acids. The CDR3 spells CASSKARPSKTYEQYF. In DNA, the CDR3 is TGTGCCAGCAGCAAAGCACGGCCTAGCAAGACGTACGAGCAGTACTTC.

The chain combines TRBV7-9 with TRBJ1-5; TRBD1 matches at 8 bases. Germline V gene sequence: CDR1 SEHNR, CDR2 FQNEAQ (reference sequence). The CDR3 consists of 15 residues. After removal of 1 base from V and 6 bases from J, the junction contained 5 bases not matched to a gene. The CDR3 protein is CASSLDGQGLQPQHF. CDR3 DNA sequence: TGTGCCAGCAGCTTAGATGGACAGGGCCTTCAGCCCCAGCATTTT.

This chain uses TRBV9 with TRBJ2-2; the D is unclear. Per germline, CDR1 SGDLS and CDR2 YYNGEE. Trimming took 3 bases from V and 1 from J, leaving 7 bases between them. The CDR3 is 14 residues long. CDR3 residues: CASSATGNTGELFF. The CDR3 bases are TGTGCCAGCAGCGCGACGGGGAACACCGGGGAGCTGTTTTTT.

The sample holds a few counts of this clone. The gene calls are TRBV10-1 and TRBJ2-3, with TRBD2 identical over 7 bases. J gave up 5 bases and V 2 bases, and 7 bases lay outside the gene matches. Germline V gives CDR1 WNHNN, CDR2 SYGVQD (reference sequence). This CDR3 region has 15 residues. The CDR3 sequence is CASSEGVGGRDTQYF. DNA for the CDR3: TGCGCCAGCAGTGAGGGGGTAGGCGGGAGAGATACGCAGTATTTT.

On this clone itself: This specimen includes other DNA sequences encoding the same CDR3. This chain uses TRBV7-9 with TRBJ1-1; TRBD1 might be the D (6 bases). This CDR3 contains 15 residues. Trimming shortened V by 0 bases and J by 1 base, and 9 bases separated the two germline ends. Per germline, CDR1 SEHNR and CDR2 FQNEAQ (reference sequence). The CDR3 loop is CASSLAGGPNTEAFF. CDR3 DNA: TGTGCCAGCAGCTTAGCCGGGGGGCCGAACACTGAAGCTTTCTTT. Drawing the rest from reference TRBV7-9 and TRBJ1-1, the complete variable domain is DTGVSQNPRHKITKRGQNVTFRCDPISEHNRLYWYRQTLGQGPEFLTYFQNEAQLEKSRLLSDRFSAERPKGSFSTLEIQRTEQGDSAMYLCASSLAGGPNTEAFFGQGTRLTVV.

The gene calls are TRBV15 and TRBJ1-3; D not resolved. Germline V gives CDR1 LNHNV, CDR2 YYDKDF (reference sequence). The V and J ends lost 0 bases and 7 bases respectively, with 13 bases between them. The CDR3 totals 15 residues. CDR3 residues: CATSRDLPARNTIYF. CDR3 coding DNA: TGTGCCACCAGCAGAGATCTACCCGCTAGGAACACCATATATTTT. Drawing the rest from reference TRBV15 and TRBJ1-3, the complete variable domain is DAMVIQNPRYQVTQFGKPVTLSCSQTLNHNVMYWYQQKSSQAPKLLFHYYDKDFNNEADTPDNFQSRRPNTSFCFLDIRSPGLGDTAMYLCATSRDLPARNTIYFGEGSWLTVV.

This chain connects TRBV19 to TRBJ2-5, with TRBD2 as a possible D gene (5 bases). The germline gives CDR1 LNHDA, CDR2 SQIVND (reference sequence). This CDR3 region has 12 residues. V lost 1 base and J lost 5, with 5 bases in between. This CDR3 reads CASSIGRETQYF. In nucleotides, the CDR3 is TGTGCCAGTAGTATAGGGAGGGAGACCCAGTACTTC.

In regard to this clone: At one of its ends the junction is not consistent with the germline gene, which may arise from a read error. The V call is TRBV7-2, the J call TRBJ2-1, with 11 nucleotides matching TRBD2. The CDR3 totals 14 residues. CDR1 is SGHTA and CDR2 is FQGNSA in the germline V gene. CDR3: CASGLAGGKNEQFF. DNA of the CDR3: TGTGCCAGCGGCTTAGCGGGGGGGAAAAATGAGCAGTTCTTC.

This clone has ten or more counts. This rearrangement joins TRBV19 to TRBJ2-4; D gene ambiguous. Germline CDR1 reads LNHDA; CDR2 reads SQIVND (reference sequence). V dropped 0 bases and J dropped 0 bases, with 9 bases sitting between them. The CDR3 totals 16 residues. CDR3 sequence (DNA): TGTGCCAGTAGTATAGATATTTTCCTAGCCAAAAACATTCAGTACTTC. Translation: CASSIDIFLAKNIQYF.

The V and J genes are TRBV9 and TRBJ1-2; D perhaps matches TRBD1 (6 bases). V gave up 0 bases and J gave up 8 bases, with 17 bases separating them. CDR1 is SGDLS and CDR2 is YYNGEE in the germline V gene. This CDR3 comprises 15 residues. CDR3 DNA sequence: TGTGCCAGCAGCGTAGTCCCACAGGGAGTCGGCGGCTACACCTTC. The encoded protein is CASSVVPQGVGGYTF.

The chain employs TRBV29-1 and TRBJ2-1; 9 positions agree with TRBD1. This CDR3 contains 13 residues. Germline V lookup: CDR1 SQVTM, CDR2 ANQGSEA. V shed 4 bases, J shed 9 bases, and the junction held 7 bases outside the gene matches. The CDR3 DNA reads as TGCAGCGTTGGAAGGGGACAGGGCGTTGAGCAGTTCTTC. Its translation is CSVGRGQGVEQFF.